This T cell receptor beta chain was sequenced for a study of cytomegalovirus exposure and HLA in healthy donors. At the level of the study: Per a later analysis, the approximately 690 first-cohort and 120 or so validation repertoires shared one platform.

Findings of the study overall: Most TCR sequences were uncommon, yet certain public TCRs appeared in many donors. The tendency of first-cohort TCR clusters to co-occur in the 90 to 150 validation repertoires was the finding of a later analysis.

These donors were members of the approximately 110-subject validation cohort, a group separate from the approximately 700-subject first cohort. This clone was recorded a few times. Antigen unknown. Trimming pared 11 bases from V and 3 bases from J, leaving 19 bases between. Germline V gives CDR1 LNHDA, CDR2 SQIVND (reference sequence). There are 14 residues in the CDR3. Sequencing was performed with immunoSEQ multiplex PCR; in TCRdb, only in-frame clones are kept and a portion is missing. The top ten clones hold over 2.5% of a sample with under 200,000 clones, 91% of them seen once. The clonotype was recovered from a woman between 18 and 29 years old in good health and CMV-seropositive. The V and J genes are TRBV19 and TRBJ1-2, with no clear D. What was sequenced was PBMCs. This CDR3 reads CAAPGIGPDYGYTF. CDR3 in DNA: TGTGCCGCCCCGGGGATAGGGCCGGACTATGGCTACACCTTC.